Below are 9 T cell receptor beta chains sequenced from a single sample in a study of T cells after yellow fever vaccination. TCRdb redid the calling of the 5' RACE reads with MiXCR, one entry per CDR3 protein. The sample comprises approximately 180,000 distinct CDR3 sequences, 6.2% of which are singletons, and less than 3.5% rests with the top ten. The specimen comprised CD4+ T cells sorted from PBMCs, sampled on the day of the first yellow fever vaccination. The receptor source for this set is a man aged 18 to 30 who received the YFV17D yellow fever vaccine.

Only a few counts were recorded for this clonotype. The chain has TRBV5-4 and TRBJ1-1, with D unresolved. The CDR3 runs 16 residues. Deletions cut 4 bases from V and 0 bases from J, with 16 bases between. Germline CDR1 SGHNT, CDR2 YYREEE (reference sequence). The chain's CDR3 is CASSKEPGSMNTEAFF. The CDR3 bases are TGTGCCAGCAGCAAGGAGCCCGGGAGTATGAACACTGAAGCTTTCTTT.

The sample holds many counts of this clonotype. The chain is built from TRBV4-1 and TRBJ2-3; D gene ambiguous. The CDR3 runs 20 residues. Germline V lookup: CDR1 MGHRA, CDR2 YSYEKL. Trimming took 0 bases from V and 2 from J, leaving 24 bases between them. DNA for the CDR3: TGCGCCAGCAGCCAAGATTTTATCCCGAATTTTGGGTTGCTCACAGATACGCAGTATTTT. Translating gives CASSQDFIPNFGLLTDTQYF.

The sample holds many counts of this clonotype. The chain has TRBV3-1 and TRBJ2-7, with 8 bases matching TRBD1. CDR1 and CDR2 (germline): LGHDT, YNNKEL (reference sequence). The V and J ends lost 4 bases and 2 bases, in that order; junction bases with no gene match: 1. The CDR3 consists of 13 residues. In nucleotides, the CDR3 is TGTGCCAGCAGCCGGACAGGGACCTACGAGCAGTACTTC. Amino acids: CASSRTGTYEQYF.

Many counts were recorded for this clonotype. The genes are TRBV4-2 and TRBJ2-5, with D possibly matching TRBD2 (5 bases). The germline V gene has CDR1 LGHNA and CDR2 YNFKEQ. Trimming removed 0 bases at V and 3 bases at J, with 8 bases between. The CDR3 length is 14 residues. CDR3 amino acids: CASSQDGVEETQYF. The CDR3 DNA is TGTGCCAGCAGCCAAGACGGGGTAGAAGAGACCCAGTACTTC.

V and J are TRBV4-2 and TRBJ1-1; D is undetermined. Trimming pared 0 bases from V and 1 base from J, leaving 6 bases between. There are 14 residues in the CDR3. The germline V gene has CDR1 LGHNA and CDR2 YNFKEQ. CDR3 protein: CASSQENTNTEAFF. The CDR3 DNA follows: TGTGCCAGCAGCCAAGAGAACACGAACACTGAAGCTTTCTTT.

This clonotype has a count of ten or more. CDR3 in amino acids: CASSPLGTYAYNEQFF. The CDR3 nucleotides read TGTGCCAGCAGCCCACTCGGGACTTACGCCTACAATGAGCAGTTCTTC. This rearrangement joins TRBV28 to TRBJ2-1, with a tentative D call TRBD2 (6 bases). CDR1 is MDHEN and CDR2 is SYDVKM in the germline V gene. The CDR3 spans 16 residues. V gave up 6 bases and J gave up 2 bases, with 17 bases separating them.

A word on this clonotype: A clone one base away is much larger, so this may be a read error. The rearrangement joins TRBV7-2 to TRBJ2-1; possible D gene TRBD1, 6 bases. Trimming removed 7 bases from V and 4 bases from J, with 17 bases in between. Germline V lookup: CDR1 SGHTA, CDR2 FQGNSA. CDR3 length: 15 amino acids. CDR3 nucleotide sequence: TGTGCCAGCACCCCAGGACAGTGGTTTTACAATGAGCAGTTCTTC. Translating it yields CASTPGQWFYNEQFF.

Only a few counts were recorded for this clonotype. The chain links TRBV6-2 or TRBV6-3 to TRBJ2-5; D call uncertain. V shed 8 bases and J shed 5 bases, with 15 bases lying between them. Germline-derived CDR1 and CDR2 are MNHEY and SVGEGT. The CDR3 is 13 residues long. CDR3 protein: CASSEIGRETQYF. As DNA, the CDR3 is TGTGCCAGCTCCGAGATAGGCAGGGAGACCCAGTACTTC.

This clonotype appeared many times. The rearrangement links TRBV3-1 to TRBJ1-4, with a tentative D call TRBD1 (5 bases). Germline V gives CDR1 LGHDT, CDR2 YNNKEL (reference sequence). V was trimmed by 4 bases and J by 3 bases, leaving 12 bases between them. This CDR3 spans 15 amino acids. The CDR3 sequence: CASSLSGGPNEKLFF. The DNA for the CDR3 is TGTGCCAGCAGCCTCTCCGGGGGACCTAATGAAAAACTGTTTTTT.